These T cell receptor beta chains were read from a single sample in a study of T cell changes during pregnancy in multiple sclerosis. The table came from immunoSEQ multiplex PCR; TCRdb's copy has only in-frame clones and leaves some out. The repertoire holds approximately 71,000 clones, with approximately 92% as singletons. The sequences come from peripheral blood, collected in the third trimester of pregnancy. These receptors originate from a female donor with multiple sclerosis, enrolled in a pregnancy study. The CDR3 runs from the conserved cysteine through the conserved F or W. The D gene is left open where the match is weak. Some rows have no size entry. The others give once, few or many, or a class for an expanded clone.

clone size: .
V gene: TRBV2
D gene: TRBD2
J gene: TRBJ2-1
CDR3 DNA: TGTGCCAGCAGTGAACTAGCGGGAGGGCCAGTTGAGCAGTTCTTC
CDR3 protein: CASSELAGGPVEQFF

clone size: .
V gene: TRBV18
D gene: TRBD1
J gene: TRBJ1-5
CDR3 DNA: TGTGCCAGCTCGCCACAGGGGGCGTCTCAGCCCCAGCATTTT
CDR3 protein: CASSPQGASQPQHF

clone size: .
V gene: TRBV14
D gene: .
J gene: TRBJ1-2
CDR3 DNA: TGTGCCAGCAGCCAAGAAGGGGGAATATTTAGCTACACCTTC
CDR3 protein: CASSQEGGIFSYTF

clone size: .
V gene: TRBV19
D gene: TRBD2
J gene: TRBJ2-5
CDR3 DNA: TGTGCCAGTAGTATCGGGCTAGCGGGAGTGGAGACCCAGTACTTC
CDR3 protein: CASSIGLAGVETQYF

clone size: few
V gene: TRBV2
D gene: .
J gene: TRBJ1-5
CDR3 DNA: TGTGCCAGCAGTGGATCCTCGAGGGGAGGGGACCAGCCCCAGCATTTT
CDR3 protein: CASSGSSRGGDQPQHF

clone size: .
V gene: TRBV27
D gene: TRBD1
J gene: TRBJ2-7
CDR3 DNA: TGTGCCAGCAGAAGGGGGACAGGGTCCTACGAGCAGTACTTC
CDR3 protein: CASRRGTGSYEQYF

clone size: .
V gene: TRBV7-3
D gene: .
J gene: TRBJ2-3
CDR3 DNA: TGTGCCAGCAGACAAAGCGGAGGCGGCGCAGATACGCAGTATTTT
CDR3 protein: CASRQSGGGADTQYF

clone size: .
V gene: TRBV5-4
D gene: TRBD2
J gene: TRBJ2-1
CDR3 DNA: TGTGCCAGCATCGGACGGACTAGCGGGAGTCCGAGCTCCTACAATGAGCAGTTCTTC
CDR3 protein: CASIGRTSGSPSSYNEQFF

clone size: .
V gene: TRBV6-1
D gene: .
J gene: TRBJ2-1
CDR3 DNA: TGTGCCAGCAGTGTAGGGTCTAGCGACAATGAGCAGTTCTTC
CDR3 protein: CASSVGSSDNEQFF

clone size: .
V gene: TRBV5-1
D gene: TRBD1
J gene: TRBJ1-2
CDR3 DNA: TGCGCCAGCAGCTTGGACAGGGGGCGATATGGCTACACCTTC
CDR3 protein: CASSLDRGRYGYTF

clone size: once
V gene: TRBV7-8
D gene: .
J gene: TRBJ1-1
CDR3 DNA: TGTGCCAGCAGCTGGGGTGGGGAGACTGAAGCTTTCTTT
CDR3 protein: CASSWGGETEAFF

clone size: .
V gene: TRBV2
D gene: TRBD2
J gene: TRBJ2-1
CDR3 DNA: TGTGCCAGCAGGGCACTAGCGGGCAGCTCCTACAATGAGCAGTTCTTC
CDR3 protein: CASRALAGSSYNEQFF

clone size: .
V gene: TRBV27
D gene: TRBD1
J gene: TRBJ2-1
CDR3 DNA: TGTGCCAGCAGTTTCGGGACAGGGGCCTACAATGAGCAGTTCTTC
CDR3 protein: CASSFGTGAYNEQFF

clone size: .
V gene: TRBV11-2
D gene: TRBD1
J gene: TRBJ1-2
CDR3 DNA: TGTGCCAGCAGCTTAGTGCTTGGGGACAGGGAGGACTATGGCTACACCTTC
CDR3 protein: CASSLVLGDREDYGYTF

clone size: .
V gene: TRBV25-1
D gene: TRBD2
J gene: TRBJ2-1
CDR3 DNA: TGTGCCAGCAGTCCTCTAGCGGGAGGTCTAGGTTCAGATGAGCAGTTCTTC
CDR3 protein: CASSPLAGGLGSDEQFF

clone size: .
V gene: TRBV12-5
D gene: .
J gene: TRBJ2-3
CDR3 DNA: TGTGCTAGTGGCCCCCTGGGCGAACGCACAGATACGCAGTATTTT
CDR3 protein: CASGPLGERTDTQYF

clone size: .
V gene: TRBV6-5
D gene: TRBD1
J gene: TRBJ2-4
CDR3 DNA: TGTGCCAGCAGTTACCGGGACAGGAAAAACATTCAGTACTTC
CDR3 protein: CASSYRDRKNIQYF

clone size: .
V gene: TRBV11-2
D gene: TRBD1
J gene: TRBJ1-2
CDR3 DNA: TGTGCCAGCAGCTTAGGACAGGGACCTAACTATGGCTACACCTTC
CDR3 protein: CASSLGQGPNYGYTF

clone size: .
V gene: TRBV7-3
D gene: .
J gene: TRBJ2-3
CDR3 DNA: TGTGCCAGCAGCCCTCTTGCCGCTCGGGATACGCAGTATTTT
CDR3 protein: CASSPLAARDTQYF

clone size: .
V gene: TRBV9
D gene: .
J gene: TRBJ2-3
CDR3 DNA: TGTGCCAGCAGCCCCCAAGCGGGCTATACCACAGATACGCAGTATTTT
CDR3 protein: CASSPQAGYTTDTQYF

clone size: .
V gene: TRBV5-1
D gene: TRBD1
J gene: TRBJ2-1
CDR3 DNA: TGCGCCAGCAGCTACGGACAGGGGTTTTCGGATGAGCAGTTCTTC
CDR3 protein: CASSYGQGFSDEQFF

clone size: .
V gene: TRBV7-9
D gene: .
J gene: TRBJ1-1
CDR3 DNA: TGTGCCAGCAGCTTAGGTAGTACTGAAGCTTTCTTT
CDR3 protein: CASSLGSTEAFF

clone size: .
V gene: TRBV28
D gene: .
J gene: TRBJ1-4
CDR3 DNA: TGTGCCAGCAGTTTATCAACAGCCACCGAAAAACTGTTTTTT
CDR3 protein: CASSLSTATEKLFF

clone size: .
V gene: TRBV19
D gene: TRBD2
J gene: TRBJ2-1
CDR3 DNA: TGTGCCAGTAGCAGACTAGCGGGGAACAATGAGCAGTTCTTC
CDR3 protein: CASSRLAGNNEQFF

clone size: .
V gene: TRBV5-1
D gene: .
J gene: TRBJ1-4
CDR3 DNA: TGCGCCAGCAGCTACGCCCGCCGATGGACAGAGGAGAATGAAAAACTGTTTTTT
CDR3 protein: CASSYARRWTEENEKLFF

clone size: .
V gene: TRBV6-5
D gene: .
J gene: TRBJ2-1
CDR3 DNA: TGTGCCAGCAGTTACTCGAGTCAGGGTGGCAATGAGCAGTTCTTC
CDR3 protein: CASSYSSQGGNEQFF

clone size: .
V gene: TRBV7-9
D gene: TRBD2
J gene: TRBJ2-7
CDR3 DNA: TGTGCCAGCAGCTTGGGAGGACTTTTGGGCGCGGGAGATGTGGCGCAGTACTTC
CDR3 protein: CASSLGGLLGAGDVAQYF

clone size: .
V gene: TRBV2
D gene: .
J gene: TRBJ2-1
CDR3 DNA: TGTGCCAGCAGTGAAGCGGCGGAAAGTCGGTTCTTC
CDR3 protein: CASSEAAESRFF

clone size: .
V gene: TRBV18
D gene: TRBD2
J gene: TRBJ2-1
CDR3 DNA: TGTGCCAGCTCACCCCCGGGACTAGCGTATTACAATGAGCAGTTCTTC
CDR3 protein: CASSPPGLAYYNEQFF

clone size: .
V gene: TRBV14
D gene: .
J gene: TRBJ2-1
CDR3 DNA: TGTGCCAGCAGTAGGATAGCGGAATACAATGAGCAGTTCTTC
CDR3 protein: CASSRIAEYNEQFF

clone size: .
V gene: TRBV2
D gene: TRBD2
J gene: TRBJ2-3
CDR3 DNA: TGTGCCACCCGGGTACTAGCGGGAGGGTCTAGCACAGATACGCAGTATTTT
CDR3 protein: CATRVLAGGSSTDTQYF

clone size: .
V gene: TRBV4-3
D gene: TRBD1
J gene: TRBJ1-2
CDR3 DNA: TGCGCCAGCAGCCAAGAACCGGGACAGGGATTGTATGGCTACACCTTC
CDR3 protein: CASSQEPGQGLYGYTF

clone size: .
V gene: TRBV7-6
D gene: .
J gene: TRBJ2-3
CDR3 DNA: TGTGCCGGACCGGGAGATGTCACAGATACGCAGTATTTT
CDR3 protein: CAGPGDVTDTQYF

clone size: .
V gene: TRBV9
D gene: TRBD2
J gene: TRBJ2-7
CDR3 DNA: TGTGCCAGCAGCGTAGCGCCGGGCGGGAGGGCCTACGAGCAGTACTTC
CDR3 protein: CASSVAPGGRAYEQYF

clone size: .
V gene: TRBV29-1
D gene: TRBD1
J gene: TRBJ2-7
CDR3 DNA: TGCAGCGTTGGACAGGGAGAGGGCTACGAGCAGTACTTC
CDR3 protein: CSVGQGEGYEQYF

clone size: .
V gene: TRBV25-1
D gene: .
J gene: TRBJ1-3
CDR3 DNA: TGTGCCAGCAGTGAATATCAGTCCATTCTCGGGAACACCATATATTTT
CDR3 protein: CASSEYQSILGNTIYF

clone size: .
V gene: TRBV4-2
D gene: .
J gene: TRBJ1-1
CDR3 DNA: TGTGCCAGCAGCCAAGGCGGAGGTAACACTGAAGCTTTCTTT
CDR3 protein: CASSQGGGNTEAFF

clone size: .
V gene: TRBV18
D gene: TRBD1
J gene: TRBJ1-4
CDR3 DNA: TGTGCCAGCTCACTTGGGACAGGGCGGAATGAAAAACTGTTTTTT
CDR3 protein: CASSLGTGRNEKLFF

clone size: .
V gene: TRBV19
D gene: TRBD1
J gene: TRBJ2-2
CDR3 DNA: TGTGCCAGCCGAAGACAGGGTTTGGGGGAGCTGTTTTTT
CDR3 protein: CASRRQGLGELFF

clone size: .
V gene: TRBV11-2
D gene: .
J gene: TRBJ2-5
CDR3 DNA: TGTGCCAGCAGCCCCCAATCCCGAGGAATGGAGACCCAGTACTTC
CDR3 protein: CASSPQSRGMETQYF

clone size: .
V gene: TRBV4-2
D gene: TRBD2
J gene: TRBJ2-4
CDR3 DNA: TGTGCCAGCAGCCAAGATCACCCCTCTAGCGGGACCACCCAGTACTTC
CDR3 protein: CASSQDHPSSGTTQYF

clone size: .
V gene: TRBV28
D gene: .
J gene: TRBJ1-1
CDR3 DNA: TGTGCCAGCAGTTTTTCTTGGGAGGGAAACATTGAAGCTTTCTTT
CDR3 protein: CASSFSWEGNIEAFF

clone size: .
V gene: TRBV6-6
D gene: TRBD1
J gene: TRBJ1-1
CDR3 DNA: TGTGCCAGCAGTTACTTATTAGGGACAGGGGGTTATGAAGCTTTCTTT
CDR3 protein: CASSYLLGTGGYEAFF

clone size: .
V gene: TRBV10-3
D gene: .
J gene: TRBJ1-2
CDR3 DNA: TGTGCCATCAGTGGTCAGGGCGACTATGGCTACACCTTC
CDR3 protein: CAISGQGDYGYTF

clone size: .
V gene: TRBV5-6
D gene: TRBD2
J gene: TRBJ2-1
CDR3 DNA: TGTGCCAGCAGCTCGGGACTACTACCTTACAATGAGCAGTTCTTC
CDR3 protein: CASSSGLLPYNEQFF

clone size: .
V gene: TRBV4-1
D gene: TRBD2
J gene: TRBJ2-1
CDR3 DNA: TGCGCCAGCAGCCAATCGCAAGCGGGAGCCTCCTACAATGAGCAGTTCTTC
CDR3 protein: CASSQSQAGASYNEQFF

clone size: .
V gene: TRBV5-6
D gene: TRBD1
J gene: TRBJ2-1
CDR3 DNA: TGTGCCAGCAGCGGCGGGACAGGGAAAAACAATGAGCAGTTCTTC
CDR3 protein: CASSGGTGKNNEQFF

clone size: once
V gene: TRBV2
D gene: TRBD2
J gene: TRBJ2-2
CDR3 DNA: TGTGCCAGCAGTCACTTTACTAGCGGGAGTAGCCCGAACACCGGGGAGCTGTTTTTT
CDR3 protein: CASSHFTSGSSPNTGELFF

clone size: .
V gene: TRBV5-5
D gene: .
J gene: TRBJ2-3
CDR3 DNA: TGTGCCAGCAGACACGACACCGGAGATACGCAGTATTTT
CDR3 protein: CASRHDTGDTQYF

clone size: .
V gene: TRBV7-9
D gene: TRBD2
J gene: TRBJ2-7
CDR3 DNA: TGTGCCAGCAGCTTAGAGAGCGGGAGCCGAGGGGAGCAGTACTTC
CDR3 protein: CASSLESGSRGEQYF

clone size: .
V gene: TRBV11-2
D gene: .
J gene: TRBJ1-1
CDR3 DNA: TGTGCCAGCAGCCCCCACCCAGCAGGGCGAAGGGGCACTGAAGCTTTCTTT
CDR3 protein: CASSPHPAGRRGTEAFF

clone size: .
V gene: TRBV28
D gene: .
J gene: TRBJ2-7
CDR3 DNA: TGTGCCAGCAGCCGACCCAGCGCCCGGTCCCAGCAGTACTTC
CDR3 protein: CASSRPSARSQQYF

clone size: .
V gene: TRBV27
D gene: .
J gene: TRBJ2-7
CDR3 DNA: TGTGCCAGCAGTGAAACGGGACTCACCTACGAGCAGTACTTC
CDR3 protein: CASSETGLTYEQYF

clone size: .
V gene: TRBV14
D gene: TRBD1
J gene: TRBJ1-4
CDR3 DNA: TGTGCCAGCAGCCCTCGACAGGGCCGGGGCGAAAAACTGTTTTTT
CDR3 protein: CASSPRQGRGEKLFF

clone size: .
V gene: TRBV7-3
D gene: .
J gene: TRBJ1-1
CDR3 DNA: TGTGCCAGCAGCTTATCTAGGTTGAACACTGAAGCTTTCTTT
CDR3 protein: CASSLSRLNTEAFF

clone size: .
V gene: TRBV5-4
D gene: .
J gene: TRBJ2-7
CDR3 DNA: TGTGCCAGCAGCCCCTCGTGGGGAGACGAGCAGTACTTC
CDR3 protein: CASSPSWGDEQYF

clone size: .
V gene: TRBV6-4
D gene: .
J gene: TRBJ2-3
CDR3 DNA: TGTGCCAGCAGTGACTCGGGGGGAACCCAAGTATATACGCAGTATTTT
CDR3 protein: CASSDSGGTQVYTQYF